The source of this T cell receptor (beta chain) is a study of cytomegalovirus exposure and HLA in healthy donors. Method: immunoSEQ multiplex PCR; TCRdb's copy keeps in-frame clones and lacks some. The table has around 130,000 clones, under 90% seen once. The CDR3 has 16 residues. CDR1 is MDHEN and CDR2 is SYDVKM in the germline V gene. V lost 5 bases and J lost 3; bases outside the gene matches: 8. The sample consisted of PBMCs. The sequence derives from a woman in her 30s in good health and CMV-seronegative. V usage is TRBV28 and J usage is TRBJ2-1, with 9 bases lining up with TRBD2. The CDR3 DNA sequence: TGTGCCAGCAGTAAATTTAGCGGGGGAGACTACAATGAGCAGTTCTTC. Translation gives CASSKFSGGDYNEQFF.